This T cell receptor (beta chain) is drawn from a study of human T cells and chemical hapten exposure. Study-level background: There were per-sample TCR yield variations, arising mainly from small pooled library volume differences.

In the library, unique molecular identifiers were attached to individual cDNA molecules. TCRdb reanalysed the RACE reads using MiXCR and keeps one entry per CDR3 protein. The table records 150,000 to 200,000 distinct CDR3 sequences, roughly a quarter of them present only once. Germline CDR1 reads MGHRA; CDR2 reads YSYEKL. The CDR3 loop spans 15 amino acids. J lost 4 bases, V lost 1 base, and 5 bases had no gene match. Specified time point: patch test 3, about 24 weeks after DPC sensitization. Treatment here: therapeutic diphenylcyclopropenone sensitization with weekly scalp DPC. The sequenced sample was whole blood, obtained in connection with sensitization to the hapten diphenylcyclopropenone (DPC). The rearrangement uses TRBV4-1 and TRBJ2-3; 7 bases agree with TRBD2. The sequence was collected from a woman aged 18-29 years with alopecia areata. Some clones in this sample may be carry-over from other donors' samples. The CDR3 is CASSQGGGTADTQYF. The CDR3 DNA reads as TGCGCCAGCAGCCAAGGGGGGGGTACCGCAGATACGCAGTATTTT.